These T cell receptor beta chains were read from a single sample in a study of vaccination and CD4 T cells after COVID-19. TCRdb re-analysed the PCR reads in MiXCR, keeping a single row per CDR3 protein. The data show 20,000 to 25,000 distinct CDR3 sequences, approximately 62% seen once. These TCRs are of unknown antigen specificity. Sequencing input: CD4+ T cells from blood, cultured in vitro. Source of these receptors: a human donor who had recovered from COVID-19. CDR3s include the opening cysteine and the closing phenylalanine or tryptophan. Fields, in order: D gene, V gene, clone size, J gene, CDR3 protein, CDR3 DNA. D genes are given only for firm matches. Clone size is not always given. Where it is, it says once, few, many or a class for expanded clones.

d_gene: TRBD1; v_gene: TRBV20-1; abundance: few; j_gene: TRBJ1-2; CDR3aa: CSGQGGHGYTF; CDR3nt: TGCAGCGGACAGGGAGGGCATGGCTACACCTTC
d_gene: .; v_gene: TRBV19; abundance: few; j_gene: TRBJ1-5; CDR3aa: CASSFGRNQPQHF; CDR3nt: TGTGCCAGTAGTTTCGGCCGCAATCAGCCCCAGCATTTT
d_gene: .; v_gene: TRBV6-1; abundance: .; j_gene: TRBJ1-2; CDR3aa: CASSPVGEYGYTF; CDR3nt: TGTGCCAGTTCACCCGTCGGGGAATATGGCTACACCTTC
d_gene: .; v_gene: TRBV27; abundance: .; j_gene: TRBJ1-1; CDR3aa: CASSLRKANTEAFF; CDR3nt: TGTGCCAGCAGTTTGAGGAAGGCGAACACTGAAGCTTTCTTT
d_gene: TRBD1; v_gene: TRBV20-1; abundance: .; j_gene: TRBJ1-1; CDR3aa: CSANRGRETEAFF; CDR3nt: TGCAGTGCCAACAGGGGGAGGGAGACTGAAGCTTTCTTT
d_gene: TRBD1; v_gene: TRBV30; abundance: once; j_gene: TRBJ2-7; CDR3aa: CAWDPPTGAYEQYF; CDR3nt: TGTGCCTGGGACCCCCCGACAGGGGCCTACGAGCAGTACTTC
d_gene: TRBD2; v_gene: TRBV24-1; abundance: .; j_gene: TRBJ2-5; CDR3aa: CATSERTSGGKETQYF; CDR3nt: TGTGCCACCAGTGAACGGACTAGCGGGGGGAAAGAGACCCAGTACTTC
d_gene: .; v_gene: TRBV19; abundance: .; j_gene: TRBJ2-7; CDR3aa: CASSELGEQYF; CDR3nt: TGTGCCAGTAGTGAACTAGGCGAGCAGTACTTC
d_gene: TRBD2; v_gene: TRBV20-1; abundance: .; j_gene: TRBJ2-5; CDR3aa: CSARDILGRGQETQYF; CDR3nt: TGCAGTGCTAGAGATATCCTGGGGAGGGGACAAGAGACCCAGTACTTC
d_gene: .; v_gene: TRBV19; abundance: .; j_gene: TRBJ2-5; CDR3aa: CASSTYTQETQYF; CDR3nt: TGTGCCAGTAGTACTTACACGCAAGAGACCCAGTACTTC
d_gene: TRBD1; v_gene: TRBV20-1; abundance: .; j_gene: TRBJ2-2; CDR3aa: CSVGRGTGTNTGELFF; CDR3nt: TGCAGTGTCGGAAGAGGGACAGGGACGAACACCGGGGAGCTGTTTTTT
d_gene: .; v_gene: TRBV6-1; abundance: .; j_gene: TRBJ1-5; CDR3aa: CASRSRGHSNQPQHF; CDR3nt: TGTGCCAGCAGGTCCCGGGGCCATAGCAATCAGCCCCAGCATTTT
d_gene: .; v_gene: TRBV20-1; abundance: .; j_gene: TRBJ1-2; CDR3aa: CSARPPHRPQDYTF; CDR3nt: TGCAGTGCTAGACCCCCACACCGTCCCCAGGACTACACCTTC
d_gene: .; v_gene: TRBV27; abundance: .; j_gene: TRBJ2-1; CDR3aa: CASSPGNRVVYNEQFF; CDR3nt: TGTGCCAGCAGTCCCGGCAACAGGGTAGTCTACAATGAGCAGTTCTTC
d_gene: TRBD2; v_gene: TRBV20-1; abundance: .; j_gene: TRBJ2-1; CDR3aa: CSCGGRALGDEQFF; CDR3nt: TGCAGTTGTGGCGGGAGGGCCTTGGGGGATGAGCAGTTCTTC
d_gene: TRBD1; v_gene: TRBV5-1; abundance: few; j_gene: TRBJ2-7; CDR3aa: CASAFTGAREQYF; CDR3nt: TGCGCCAGCGCCTTTACAGGGGCGAGGGAGCAGTACTTC
d_gene: TRBD2; v_gene: TRBV6-2/TRBV6-3; abundance: .; j_gene: TRBJ2-1; CDR3aa: CATGGGLAFNEQFF; CDR3nt: TGTGCCACCGGAGGGGGACTAGCGTTCAATGAGCAGTTCTTC
d_gene: .; v_gene: TRBV27; abundance: few; j_gene: TRBJ2-3; CDR3aa: CASSSRAGRTDTQYF; CDR3nt: TGTGCCAGCAGTTCTCGGGCGGGACGCACAGATACGCAGTATTTT
d_gene: .; v_gene: TRBV5-6; abundance: .; j_gene: TRBJ1-2; CDR3aa: CASSLVAGSGYTF; CDR3nt: TGTGCCAGCAGCTTGGTCGCGGGGAGTGGCTACACCTTC
d_gene: TRBD1; v_gene: TRBV20-1; abundance: .; j_gene: TRBJ1-4; CDR3aa: CSGETGEDEKLFF; CDR3nt: TGCAGTGGGGAGACAGGGGAGGATGAAAAACTGTTTTTT
d_gene: .; v_gene: TRBV6-5; abundance: .; j_gene: TRBJ1-2; CDR3aa: CASSYSTGHGYTF; CDR3nt: TGTGCCAGCAGTTACTCCACAGGGCATGGCTACACCTTC
d_gene: .; v_gene: TRBV6-1; abundance: .; j_gene: TRBJ2-3; CDR3aa: CASMYLSVSADTQYF; CDR3nt: TGTGCCAGCATGTACTTGTCTGTGTCCGCAGATACGCAGTATTTT
d_gene: TRBD1; v_gene: TRBV6-1; abundance: .; j_gene: TRBJ1-5; CDR3aa: CASSPLDRAGNQPQHF; CDR3nt: TGTGCCAGCAGTCCCCTGGACAGGGCAGGCAATCAGCCCCAGCATTTT
d_gene: .; v_gene: TRBV7-2; abundance: .; j_gene: TRBJ1-6; CDR3aa: CASSLGQPTDSPLHF; CDR3nt: TGTGCCAGCAGCTTAGGACAGCCTACTGATTCACCCCTCCACTTT
d_gene: TRBD1; v_gene: TRBV7-2; abundance: .; j_gene: TRBJ2-7; CDR3aa: CASSRDRPSYEQYF; CDR3nt: TGTGCCAGCAGCCGGGACAGGCCCTCCTACGAGCAGTACTTC
d_gene: TRBD1; v_gene: TRBV7-2; abundance: .; j_gene: TRBJ1-6; CDR3aa: CASSLARGPAIRPLHF; CDR3nt: TGTGCCAGCAGCTTAGCCAGGGGGCCCGCGATTAGACCCCTCCACTTT
d_gene: TRBD1; v_gene: TRBV19; abundance: few; j_gene: TRBJ1-5; CDR3aa: CASSRRTGANHQPQHF; CDR3nt: TGTGCCAGTAGTAGAAGGACAGGGGCGAACCATCAGCCCCAGCATTTT
d_gene: .; v_gene: TRBV15; abundance: few; j_gene: TRBJ2-5; CDR3aa: CATTRGNRETQYF; CDR3nt: TGTGCCACCACGAGGGGTAATAGGGAGACCCAGTACTTC
d_gene: .; v_gene: TRBV11-3; abundance: .; j_gene: TRBJ2-7; CDR3aa: CASSSQGNEQYF; CDR3nt: TGTGCCAGCAGCTCTCAGGGGAACGAGCAGTACTTC
d_gene: .; v_gene: TRBV15; abundance: .; j_gene: TRBJ2-7; CDR3aa: CATSSLRSEQYF; CDR3nt: TGTGCCACCAGCTCCCTGCGGTCCGAGCAGTACTTC